These T cell receptor beta chains were read from a single sample in a study of Ad26.COV2.S vaccination and SARS-CoV-2 variants. Sequencing used immunoSEQ multiplex PCR; TCRdb keeps in-frame clones, though not all of them. The table shows roughly 40,000 clones, with roughly 80% occurring only once. Sequences were derived from peripheral blood, sampled after recovery from COVID-19. These receptors all stem from a human donor who had recovered from COVID-19. The conserved cysteine and the conserved F or W are not part of the CDR3 here. A D gene is named only where the DNA matches it firmly.

>TRBJ1-1|NA|TRBV5-4
ASSLAPDHPEAF
>TRBJ2-3|TRBD2|TRBV5-1
ASSITSGRTSGDTQY
>TRBJ2-5|NA|TRBV5-1
ASSLSPGQSGETQY
>TRBJ2-3|NA|TRBV23-1
ASSGRCGRDSPSTDTQY
>TRBJ2-1|NA|TRBV3-1/TRBV3-2
ASSQVVEQF
>TRBJ2-5|NA|TRBV4-1
ASSQGTEETQY
>TRBJ1-1|TRBD1|TRBV19
ASSLTRRGRRGTEAF
>TRBJ2-1|NA|TRBV7-3
ASSLGVQGEQF
>TRBJ2-2|NA|TRBV5-1
ASSPPGSTTGELF
>TRBJ1-2|NA|TRBV6-5
ASSEPGLNYGYT
>TRBJ2-1|TRBD2|TRBV19
ASSIASGRAREQF
>TRBJ1-5|TRBD1|TRBV10-3
ATDRGLGNQPQH
>TRBJ2-5|NA|TRBV5-6
ASSLEGWETQY
>TRBJ2-3|NA|TRBV5-1
ASSLNKPDTQY
>TRBJ1-1|NA|TRBV5-1
ASSLGGTLGNTEAF
>TRBJ1-1|NA|TRBV5-8
ASSSGTRGNTEAF
>TRBJ1-2|TRBD1|TRBV3-1/TRBV3-2
ASSPGTDSNYGYT
>TRBJ2-1|NA|TRBV6-6
ASSYDSQGRWGEQF
>TRBJ1-1|NA|TRBV7-9
ASSLAPRGVTNTEAF
>TRBJ1-2|NA|TRBV4-1
ASSAPPVGIDYGYT
>TRBJ2-1|TRBD2|TRBV2
ASRSTSGGYEQF
>TRBJ2-7|NA|TRBV18
ASSQGYERYEQY
>TRBJ1-2|TRBD1|TRBV29-1
SVGGGTGGYGYT
>TRBJ1-1|NA|TRBV19
ASSPQPLNTEAF
>TRBJ2-2|NA|TRBV24-1
ATSDLGGNTGELF
>TRBJ1-2|NA|TRBV6-4
ASSDGGSGSGYT
>TRBJ1-1|NA|TRBV18
ASSPILGARGTEAF
>TRBJ1-1|TRBD1|TRBV7-3
ASSSTGWNTEAF
>TRBJ2-2|NA|TRBV10-3
AISPLSGTANTGELF
>TRBJ1-1|NA|TRBV29-1
SVLPGTGGVGTEAF
>TRBJ2-3|NA|TRBV20-1
SASRTDTQY
>TRBJ2-2|NA|TRBV10-1
ASSEGIGGELF
>TRBJ2-7|NA|TRBV20-1
SAGQPEQY
>TRBJ1-3|NA|TRBV5-1
ASSLGSGHSGNTIY
>TRBJ2-7|TRBD1|TRBV6-2/TRBV6-3
ASSYRDRGLPYEQY
>TRBJ2-5|NA|TRBV30
AWTNQGEETQY
>TRBJ2-1|NA|TRBV9
ASSAREPNNEQF
>TRBJ1-5|NA|TRBV7-9
ASSLGASNQPQH
>TRBJ2-7|NA|TRBV27
ASTGGAAYEQY
>TRBJ1-2|TRBD1|TRBV12-3/TRBV12-4
ASSPQGVGYT
>TRBJ1-2|NA|TRBV28
ASSLFPENYGYT
>TRBJ1-1|NA|TRBV6-6
ASSYSAVRTGSAF
>TRBJ2-3|TRBD1|TRBV5-6
ASSLGSTGTAFTDTQY